This T cell receptor beta chain came from a study of beta chain features in type 1 diabetes. Every bit of the isolated RNA underwent reverse transcription, so sequencing read expressed TCRB transcripts. An average approximately 3.5 million reads came from naive, central memory and regulatory T cell samples. Measured with immunoSEQ multiplex PCR; TCRdb has only the in-frame clones, and not every one. The profile shows roughly 700,000 clones, 13% of them singletons. CDR3 length: 15 residues. CDR1 is LGHNA and CDR2 is YNFKEQ in the germline V gene. Losses at the gene ends were 3 bases for V and 3 bases for J; bases not matched to a gene: 1. Regarding the study as a whole: Patients with Type 1 diabetes showed moderately but significantly shorter TCRB CDR3s in all four CD4+ subsets. There were fewer insertions and more deletions at the VDJ junctions of type 1 diabetes patients. cDNA sequencing could over-represent cells with high TCR expression.

Regarding this clone: The antigen is undetermined.

Every participating donor gave one draw, a heparinised blood sample averaging about 110 mL. The J gene is TRBJ2-3, the V gene TRBV4-2; 12 nucleotides line up with TRBD1. Sequenced material: naive CD4+ T cells from blood. The receptor was isolated from a man aged 18 to 35 with type 1 diabetes. The CDR3 loop is CASSQGQGATDTQYF. CDR3 bases: TGTGCCAGCAGCCAGGGACAGGGGGCTACAGATACGCAGTATTTT.